These 21 T cell receptor beta chains share one sample of origin, sequenced in a study of cytomegalovirus exposure and HLA in healthy donors. Vbeta (60) and Jbeta (13) primers were used in the PCR. The repertoire was sequenced with immunoSEQ multiplex PCR; TCRdb's copy has only in-frame clones and lacks some. The sample shows 35,000 to 55,000 clones, about 60% of them seen only once. The sample comprised PBMCs. The origin of the receptors is a human donor in good health.

This clone has a handful of counts. The CDR3 region has the DNA TGTGCCAGCAGCCACAGGGGTATTGGCAAAAACATTCAGTACTTC. Translating it yields CASSHRGIGKNIQYF. The chain is built from TRBV6-6 and TRBJ2-4; 7 nucleotides match TRBD1. This CDR3 is built from 15 residues. The V gene end was trimmed by 6 bases and the J gene end by 3 bases; junction bases not matched to a gene: 8. The germline CDR1 and CDR2 sequences are MNHNY and SVGAGI (reference sequence).

The chain is built from TRBV6-6 and TRBJ2-1; D unclear. Trimming left V 8 bases short and J 3 bases short, with 17 bases between. Germline CDR1 is MNHNY and CDR2 is SVGAGI (reference sequence). The CDR3 runs 15 residues. The CDR3 nucleotides are TGTGCCAGCCGCGCAGGCCCATCGAGCTACAATGAGCAGTTCTTC. Protein: CASRAGPSSYNEQFF.

The rearrangement links TRBV4-1 to TRBJ1-5; the match to TRBD1 covers 9 bases. V dropped 2 bases and J dropped 5; count of bases not matched to a gene: 4. The CDR3 totals 15 residues. Germline V lookup: CDR1 MGHRA, CDR2 YSYEKL. This chain's CDR3 is CASSQRTGEDQPQHF. In nucleotides, the CDR3 is TGCGCCAGCAGCCAAAGGACAGGGGAGGATCAGCCCCAGCATTTT.

The CDR3 bases are TGTGCCATCAGTGATGGGACAGGGAGAAACACCATATATTTT. The encoded protein is CAISDGTGRNTIYF. This chain uses TRBV10-3 with TRBJ1-3; TRBD1 matches 9 bases. Germline CDR1 and CDR2: ENHRY and SYGVKD. The CDR3 runs 14 residues. The V segment lost 3 bases and the J segment 5 bases; nucleotides outside the gene matches: 2.

This chain joins TRBV29-1 and TRBJ2-3, with 9 bases fitting TRBD2. J lost 0 bases, V lost 5 bases, and 6 bases had no gene match. The CDR3 spans 15 residues. Germline CDR1 reads SQVTM; CDR2 reads ANQGSEA. The CDR3 DNA sequence: TGCAGCGTTCGCGGAGCGGGGGGAAGCACAGATACGCAGTATTTT. Translating gives CSVRGAGGSTDTQYF.

The chain has TRBV5-4 and TRBJ2-5; the D gene is possibly TRBD1 (6 bases). CDR3 size: 13 residues. Trimming left V 2 bases short and J 5 bases short, with 10 bases between. Germline assignment: CDR1 SGHNT and CDR2 YYREEE (reference sequence). The CDR3, as DNA: TGTGCCAGCAGCTTTCAGGGGCCGGAGACCCAGTACTTC. Protein sequence: CASSFQGPETQYF.

The chain couples TRBV11-2 to TRBJ1-1; D unresolved. The germline V gene encodes CDR1 SGHAT and CDR2 FQNNGV. This CDR3 contains 13 residues. V was shortened by 4 bases and J by 7 bases, with 13 bases between the two germline ends. The CDR3 DNA reads TGTGCCAGCAGCTCCTTCATACACCTTGAAGCTTTCTTT. The encoded protein is CASSSFIHLEAFF.

This clone has more than one count but fewer than ten. The chain combines TRBV14 with TRBJ2-1, with D possibly being TRBD2 (5 bases). CDR1 and CDR2 (germline): SGHDN, FVKESK. This CDR3 contains 19 residues. With 2 bases removed from V and 7 bases from J, the gap between germline ends came to 27 bases. DNA of the CDR3: TGTGCCAGCAGCCAATTTCCCCCGGGCCGACCCCGCCCGGGGAATGAGCAGTTCTTC. It is translated as CASSQFPPGRPRPGNEQFF.

V gene TRBV29-1 combines with J gene TRBJ1-2; no clear D. With 5 bases removed from V and 6 bases from J, the gap between germline ends came to 16 bases. Germline values: CDR1 SQVTM, CDR2 ANQGSEA. The CDR3 length is 13 residues. The CDR3 DNA is TGCAGCGTTCGGGCCCGAGGGTACCATGGCTACACCTTC. The encoded protein is CSVRARGYHGYTF.

This clone was seen only a few times. The rearrangement joins TRBV19 to TRBJ1-5; D call uncertain. The CDR3 runs 13 residues. Germline V CDR1 and CDR2: LNHDA, SQIVND (reference sequence). The V gene lost 6 bases and the J gene lost 5 bases, with 11 bases spanning the gap. In DNA, the CDR3 is TGTGCCAGTAGAGACTTCCCGGATCAGCCCCAGCATTTT. Residues: CASRDFPDQPQHF. The full variable domain, its missing parts supplied by reference TRBV19 and TRBJ1-5, is DGGITQSPKYLFRKEGQNVTLSCEQNLNHDAMYWYRQDPGQGLRLIYYSQIVNDFQKGDIAEGYSVSREKKESFPLTVTSAQKNPTAFYLCASRDFPDQPQHFGDGTRLSIL.

This chain joins TRBV20-1 and TRBJ2-7; the D is unclear. V was clipped by 0 bases and J by 7 bases, with 7 bases between them. Germline CDR1 and CDR2: DFQATT and SNEGSKA (reference sequence). The CDR3 has 11 residues. The CDR3 loop is CSARDAGEQYF. The CDR3 nucleotides are TGCAGTGCTAGAGATGCCGGTGAGCAGTACTTC.

The rearrangement links TRBV19 to TRBJ1-5; maybe TRBD1 (5 bases). With 3 bases removed from V and 0 bases from J, the gap between germline ends came to 12 bases. The germline gives CDR1 LNHDA, CDR2 SQIVND (reference sequence). The CDR3 covers 16 residues. The CDR3 nucleotides read TGTGCCAGTAGTATCCTCACGGGGGGTAGCAATCAGCCCCAGCATTTT. Translation gives CASSILTGGSNQPQHF.

V is TRBV6-4 and J is TRBJ1-5; D is ambiguous. Trimming shortened V by 4 bases and J by 0 bases, and 10 bases separated the two germline ends. Looked up from germline, CDR1 is MRHNA and CDR2 is SNTAGT. This CDR3 contains 15 residues. CDR3 residues: CASSAPEYSNQPQHF. The CDR3 nucleotides are TGTGCCAGCAGTGCTCCAGAATATAGCAATCAGCCCCAGCATTTT.

V and J are TRBV4-1 and TRBJ1-2, with unresolved D. V was cut by 4 bases and J by 3 bases, with 15 bases left in between. Germline CDR1 is MGHRA and CDR2 is YSYEKL. CDR3 size: 15 residues. CDR3 sequence reads: CASSLVPEVDYGYTF. CDR3 DNA: TGCGCCAGCAGCCTTGTCCCGGAGGTGGACTATGGCTACACCTTC.

This chain links TRBV7-9 with TRBJ1-2, with 8 bases fitting TRBD1. Germline CDR1 is SEHNR and CDR2 is FQNEAQ (reference sequence). CDR3 size: 15 residues. V was clipped by 5 bases and J by 0 bases; unmatched bases: 5. CDR3 DNA: TGTGCCAGCAGCACCATGGGACAGGCTAACTATGGCTACACCTTC. It is translated as CASSTMGQANYGYTF.

The CDR3, as DNA: TGTGCCAGTAGTGAGAGACAGGGGGCGTCTGAAGCTTTCTTT. As protein: CASSERQGASEAFF. This chain connects TRBV19 to TRBJ1-1, with 10 bases aligning to TRBD1. CDR1 LNHDA and CDR2 SQIVND come from the germline V gene (reference sequence). The length of the CDR3 is 14 residues. V lost 5 bases, J lost 6 bases, and 6 bases stayed unmatched.

The V gene is TRBV29-1, the J gene TRBJ2-5, with TRBD2 identical over 10 bases. CDR1 and CDR2 from the germline V gene are SQVTM and ANQGSEA. V lost 1 base, J lost 4 bases, and 0 bases stayed unmatched. This CDR3 has 13 residues. The CDR3 DNA reads as TGCAGCGTTGAAGGACTAGCGGGAGAGACCCAGTACTTC. Its protein product is CSVEGLAGETQYF.

This clone was detected only a few times. The rearrangement links TRBV6-5 to TRBJ2-6, with D unclear. The CDR3 runs to 15 residues. Trimming took off 2 bases at V and 4 bases at J, with 9 bases between the two ends. Germline-derived CDR1 and CDR2 are MNHEY and SVGAGI. CDR3 region: CASSYPRLGANVLTF. In DNA, the CDR3 is TGTGCCAGCAGTTACCCGAGGTTGGGGGCCAACGTCCTGACTTTC.

The chain is built from TRBV5-1 and TRBJ1-1; weak D call: TRBD1 (5 bases). CDR1 SGHRS and CDR2 YFSETQ come from the germline V gene. V dropped 4 bases and J dropped 2 bases, with 9 bases sitting between them. CDR3 length: 13 residues. CDR3 sequence (DNA): TGCGCCAGCAGCCTATGGGGCAACACTGAAGCTTTCTTT. Residues: CASSLWGNTEAFF.

The chain uses TRBV6-5 and TRBJ1-2; D is uncertain. Germline lookup yields CDR1 MNHEY and CDR2 SVGAGI. The CDR3 contains 14 residues. Trimming cost V 0 bases and J 0 bases, with 5 bases left between them. The CDR3 bases are TGTGCCAGCAGTTACTCGAGTCCTAACTATGGCTACACCTTC. This gives the protein CASSYSSPNYGYTF.

The table lists this clone with a few counts. The chain couples TRBV7-2 to TRBJ2-3; the D is unclear. V dropped 7 bases and J dropped 2 bases, with 4 bases sitting between them. The CDR3 sequence is 11 residues long. Germline loops: CDR1 SGHTA, CDR2 FQGNSA. CDR3 in DNA: TGTGCCAGCACCAACACAGATACGCAGTATTTT. Its protein product is CASTNTDTQYF.